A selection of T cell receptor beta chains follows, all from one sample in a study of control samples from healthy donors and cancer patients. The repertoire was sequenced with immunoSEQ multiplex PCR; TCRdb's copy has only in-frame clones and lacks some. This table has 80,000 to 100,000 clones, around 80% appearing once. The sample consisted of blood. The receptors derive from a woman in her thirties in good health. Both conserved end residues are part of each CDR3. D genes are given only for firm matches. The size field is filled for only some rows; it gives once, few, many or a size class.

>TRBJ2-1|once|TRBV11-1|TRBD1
TGTGCCAGCAGCCCCCTCAGGGGGCGAGTTTGGAATGAGCAGTTCTTC
CASSPLRGRVWNEQFF
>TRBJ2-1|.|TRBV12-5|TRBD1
TGTGCTAGTGGTTTGGGGACAGGGGGAACTTACAATGAGCAGTTCTTC
CASGLGTGGTYNEQFF
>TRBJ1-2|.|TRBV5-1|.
TGCGCCAGCAGCCCAGATTCGACAGGATGGTACTATGGCTACACCTTC
CASSPDSTGWYYGYTF
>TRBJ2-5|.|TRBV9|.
TGTGCCAGCACCCGGGACGGTGAGACCCAGTACTTC
CASTRDGETQYF
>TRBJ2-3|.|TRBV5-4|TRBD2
TGTGCCAGCAGCTTGAGTAGCGGGGGGGACACAGATACGCAGTATTTT
CASSLSSGGDTDTQYF
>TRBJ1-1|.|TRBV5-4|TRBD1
TGTGCCAGCAGCTGGGTCCCAGGGGGCACTGAAGCTTTCTTT
CASSWVPGGTEAFF
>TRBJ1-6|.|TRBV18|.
TGTGCCAGCTCACCACCCTACAGGGACTCACCCCTCCACTTT
CASSPPYRDSPLHF
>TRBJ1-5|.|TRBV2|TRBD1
TGTGCCTCTAGCGGGGACAGGGGCGATCAGCCCCAGCATTTT
CASSGDRGDQPQHF
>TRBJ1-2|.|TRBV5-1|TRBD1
TGCGCCAGCAGCTTGGAGAACAGGGGCGGACGTGGCTACACCTTC
CASSLENRGGRGYTF
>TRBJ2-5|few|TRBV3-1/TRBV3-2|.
TGTGCCAGCAGCCAAGATTATGCGGAAGAGACCCAGTACTTC
CASSQDYAEETQYF
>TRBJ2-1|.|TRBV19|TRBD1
TGTGCCAGTAGTATCGGGACAGGGGCGCTTAATGAGCAGTTCTTC
CASSIGTGALNEQFF
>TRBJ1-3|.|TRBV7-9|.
TGTGCCAGCACCGACTCTCCGACAGGCGCTGGGAACACCATATATTTT
CASTDSPTGAGNTIYF
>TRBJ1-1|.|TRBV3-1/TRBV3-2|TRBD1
TGTGCCAGCAGCCGAGGGACAGGGGTTGGTGAAGCTTTCTTT
CASSRGTGVGEAFF
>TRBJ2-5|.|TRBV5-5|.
TGTGCCAGCATCCCCGGGGATCAGGGTGGCTGGGAGACCCAGTACTTC
CASIPGDQGGWETQYF
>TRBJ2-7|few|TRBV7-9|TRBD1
TGTGCCAGCAGCTTGGGACAGGCCTCCGAGCAGTACTTC
CASSLGQASEQYF
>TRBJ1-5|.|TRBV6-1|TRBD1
TGTGCCAGCAGTGCCAGTCCGGGACAGGGGAACAATCAGCCCCAGCATTTT
CASSASPGQGNNQPQHF
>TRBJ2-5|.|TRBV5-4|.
TGTGCCAGCACCGGGCCCAAAGAGACCCAGTACTTC
CASTGPKETQYF
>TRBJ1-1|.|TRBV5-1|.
TGCGCCAGCACCCAACAGGGCGGTGGCACTGAAGCTTTCTTT
CASTQQGGGTEAFF
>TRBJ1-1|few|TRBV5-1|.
TGCGCCAGCAGCTTGGAGGGCCCTGAAGCTTTCTTT
CASSLEGPEAFF
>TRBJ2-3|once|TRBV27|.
TGTGCCAGCAAGGGCAGGGGCACAGATACGCAGTATTTT
CASKGRGTDTQYF
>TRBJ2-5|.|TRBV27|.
TGTGCCAGCACCCGAAGTGGGGGGCCGGCAGAGACCCAGTACTTC
CASTRSGGPAETQYF
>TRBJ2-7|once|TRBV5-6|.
TGTGCCAGCAGCTTAAATGACGAGCAGTACTTC
CASSLNDEQYF
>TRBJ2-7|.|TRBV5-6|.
TGTGCCAGCAGCTTGGACGGACTATCCTACGAGCAGTACTTC
CASSLDGLSYEQYF
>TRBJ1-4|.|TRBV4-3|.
TGCGCCAGCAGCCAAGATTCGCCGGGTTATGAAAAACTGTTTTTT
CASSQDSPGYEKLFF
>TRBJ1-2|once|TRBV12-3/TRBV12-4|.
TGTGCCAGCAGTTTCAGGGGAGGAGATGGCTACACCTTC
CASSFRGGDGYTF
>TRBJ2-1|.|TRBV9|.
TGTGCCAGCAGCGGGGTTTTGGCCTACAATGAGCAGTTCTTC
CASSGVLAYNEQFF
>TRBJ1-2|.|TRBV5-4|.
TGTGCCAGCAGCTTGGATAGAGCTGAGATTGGGAGCTACACCTTC
CASSLDRAEIGSYTF
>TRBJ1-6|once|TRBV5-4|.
TGTGCCAGCAGCTTGGGGGGGATCTCAGGTTCACCCCTCCACTTT
CASSLGGISGSPLHF
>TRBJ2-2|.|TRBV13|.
TGTGCCAGCAGTCCAGACGGGGGCACCGGGGAGCTGTTTTTT
CASSPDGGTGELFF
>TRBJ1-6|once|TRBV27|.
TGTGCCAGCAGTCAGGGGAGGGACCCCGAGGGTTCCTATAATTCACCCCTCCACTTT
CASSQGRDPEGSYNSPLHF
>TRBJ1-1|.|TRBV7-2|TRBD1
TGTGCCAGCAGCATGGACGGACAGGGGAACACTGAAGCTTTCTTT
CASSMDGQGNTEAFF
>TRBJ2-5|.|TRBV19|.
TGTGCCAGTAGTGGGGCCCCCCAAGAGACCCAGTACTTC
CASSGAPQETQYF
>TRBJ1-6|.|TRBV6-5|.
TGTGCCAGCAGTTACGAGGGGCGAAATTCACCCCTCCACTTT
CASSYEGRNSPLHF
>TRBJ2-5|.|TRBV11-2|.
TGTGCCAGCAGCTTAGAGCGGGGCACAGAGACCCAGTACTTC
CASSLERGTETQYF
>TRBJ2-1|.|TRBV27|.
TGTGCCAGCTCCCTAAGCTCCTACAATGAGCAGTTCTTC
CASSLSSYNEQFF
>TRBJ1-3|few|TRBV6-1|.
TGTGCCAGCAGTGAAGGCTGGACAGACTCTGGAAACACCATATATTTT
CASSEGWTDSGNTIYF
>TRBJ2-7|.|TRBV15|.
TGTGCCACCAGCCGAGGCGGGCCAGGGGGGAACGAGCAGTACTTC
CATSRGGPGGNEQYF
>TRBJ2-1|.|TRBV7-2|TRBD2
TGTGCCAGCAGCTTAGTAGGGACTAGCGGTTACAATGAGCAGTTCTTC
CASSLVGTSGYNEQFF
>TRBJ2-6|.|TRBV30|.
TGTGCCTGGAGTCAGACGCCTGGGGCCAACGTCCTGACTTTC
CAWSQTPGANVLTF
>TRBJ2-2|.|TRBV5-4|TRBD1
TGTGCCAGCAGCGCTGCCGGGACAGGTTATACCGGGGAGCTGTTTTTT
CASSAAGTGYTGELFF
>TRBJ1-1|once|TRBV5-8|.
TGTGCCAGCAGCTTGGCCGAAATGAACACTGAAGCTTTCTTT
CASSLAEMNTEAFF
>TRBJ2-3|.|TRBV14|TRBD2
TGTGCCAGCAGCCAGGGGACTAGCGCTGTCTTTGGCACAGATACGCAGTATTTT
CASSQGTSAVFGTDTQYF
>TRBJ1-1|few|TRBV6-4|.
TGTGCCAGTCCCCTTGTGGGACACATGAACACTGAAGCTTTCTTT
CASPLVGHMNTEAFF
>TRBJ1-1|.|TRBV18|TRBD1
TGTGCCAGCTCACGAGGACAGGGGAGCACTGAAGCTTTCTTT
CASSRGQGSTEAFF
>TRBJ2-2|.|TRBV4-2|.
TGTGCCAGCAGCCAAGGGCCGCGCACCGGGGAGCTGTTTTTT
CASSQGPRTGELFF
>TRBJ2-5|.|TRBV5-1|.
TGCGCCAGCAGCTTGGTTCCGGGGCGGGAGACCCAGTACTTC
CASSLVPGRETQYF
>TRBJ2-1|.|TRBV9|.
TGTGCCAGCAGTCAATCACAGGGCGGTGAGCAGTTCTTC
CASSQSQGGEQFF
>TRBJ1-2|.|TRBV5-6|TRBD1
TGTGCCAGCAGCCCAGACGGACAGGGTGTCTATGGCTACACCTTC
CASSPDGQGVYGYTF
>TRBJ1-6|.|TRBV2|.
TGTGCCTGCCGACCCTGGGACAAATCACCCCTCCACTTT
CACRPWDKSPLHF
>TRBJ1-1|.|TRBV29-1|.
TGCAGCGTGGAGGAGCGTATGAACACTGAAGCTTTCTTT
CSVEERMNTEAFF
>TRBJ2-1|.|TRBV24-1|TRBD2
TGTGCCACCAGTGATTCGTCCAGCGGGATAAATGAGCAGTTCTTC
CATSDSSSGINEQFF
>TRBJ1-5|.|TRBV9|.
TGTGCCAGCAGCGTCAGTCAGGGACAGCCCCAGCATTTT
CASSVSQGQPQHF